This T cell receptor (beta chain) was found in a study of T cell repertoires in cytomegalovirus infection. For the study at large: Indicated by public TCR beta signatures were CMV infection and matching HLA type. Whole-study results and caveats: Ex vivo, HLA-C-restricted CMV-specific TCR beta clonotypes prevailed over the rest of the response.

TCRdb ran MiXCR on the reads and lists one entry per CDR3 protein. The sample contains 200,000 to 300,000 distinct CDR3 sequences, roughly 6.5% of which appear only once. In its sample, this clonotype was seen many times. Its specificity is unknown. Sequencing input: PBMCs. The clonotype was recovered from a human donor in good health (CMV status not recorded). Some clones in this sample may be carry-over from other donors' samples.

The CDR3 loop reads CANDPSGGSNEQFF. The CDR3 DNA reads TGTGCCAACGATCCTAGCGGGGGTAGCAATGAGCAGTTCTTC. The chain combines TRBV7-9 with TRBJ2-1; the match to TRBD2 covers 10 bases. Germline V gene lookup returns CDR1 SEHNR and CDR2 FQNEAQ (reference sequence). This CDR3 contains 14 residues. V was pared by 10 bases and J by 6 bases, with 9 bases of the junction left unmatched.